Below, 27 T cell receptor beta chains from the same sample are listed, as sequenced in a study of regulatory T cells in long-lasting Graves disease. Combining iRepertoire HTBI primers with Arm-PCR of CDR3 regions, the authors built TCR beta libraries. TCRdb redid the calling of the multiplex PCR reads with MiXCR, one entry per CDR3 protein. The repertoire holds 600,000 to 850,000 distinct CDR3 sequences, around 30% seen once, with 40% to 50% in the top ten. Sample time point: persistent/refractory GD, antithyroid drugs over 5 years with positive TRAb. After RNA was extracted from PBMCs, the TCR library was made from it. Sequenced material: peripheral blood mononuclear cells (PBMCs), taken when the disease was refractory, from a patient treated with antithyroid drugs. Receptor source: a female donor with Graves disease.

In this sample, this clonotype turned up a few times. The genes are TRBV20-1 and TRBJ2-7; D might be TRBD1 (7 bases). The V and J ends lost 0 bases and 0 bases respectively, with 12 bases between them. The germline V gene encodes CDR1 DFQATT and CDR2 SNEGSKA (reference sequence). CDR3 length: 15 residues. The CDR3 coding sequence is TGCAGTGCTAGAGACAGGGGGGAAAGCTCCTACGAGCAGTACTTC. As protein: CSARDRGESSYEQYF.

The chain uses TRBV11-2 and TRBJ2-2; 7 bases map to TRBD2. Looked up from germline, CDR1 is SGHAT and CDR2 is FQNNGV. CDR3 length: 15 residues. V trimming: 4 bases; J trimming: 4 bases; junction bases outside the gene matches: 6. The CDR3 region is CASSSLRGSTGELFF. DNA for the CDR3: TGTGCCAGCAGCTCCCTGCGGGGGAGCACCGGGGAGCTGTTTTTT.

This rearrangement joins TRBV4-1 to TRBJ2-7; D may be TRBD1 (5 bases). CDR3 length: 17 amino acids. From germline, CDR1 is MGHRA and CDR2 YSYEKL. V lost 4 bases and J 4 bases, leaving 23 bases between the germline ends. CDR3 nucleotide sequence: TGCGCCAGCAGCCCCTTGACAGTAACCCGTTCATATTACGAGCAGTACTTC. As protein: CASSPLTVTRSYYEQYF.

There are a few counts of this clonotype. The chain couples TRBV30 to TRBJ2-5; D unresolved. From germline, CDR1 is GTSNPN and CDR2 SVGIG (reference sequence). This CDR3 spans 14 amino acids. V lost 0 bases to trimming and J lost 5 bases, with 13 bases between them. CDR3 amino acids: CAWSVHGRRETQYF. The CDR3 DNA is TGTGCCTGGAGTGTACATGGCAGAAGGGAGACCCAGTACTTC.

This chain uses TRBV2 with TRBJ1-5; 9 bases line up with TRBD1. J was trimmed by 6 bases and V by 2 bases; bases with no gene match: 2. Germline V lookup: CDR1 SNHLY, CDR2 FYNNEI. The CDR3 is 14 amino acids. CDR3: CASSERDRVQPQHF. The CDR3 region has the DNA TGTGCCAGCAGTGAAAGGGACAGGGTTCAGCCCCAGCATTTT.

The chain has TRBV7-2 and TRBJ1-5, with D unresolved. V dropped 1 base and J dropped 1 base, with 11 bases sitting between them. The CDR3 sequence is 16 residues long. Germline loops: CDR1 SGHTA, CDR2 FQGNSA. CDR3 DNA sequence: TGTGCCAGCAGCTTAGGGGGATGGGGAAGCAATCAGCCCCAGCATTTT. It is translated as CASSLGGWGSNQPQHF.

V gene TRBV20-1 combines with J gene TRBJ2-3, with no clear D. Trimming left V 1 base short and J 6 bases short, with 11 bases between. This CDR3 spans 13 amino acids. Per the germline V gene, CDR1 is DFQATT and CDR2 is SNEGSKA (reference sequence). CDR3 protein: CSARVMGSDTQYF. The CDR3 DNA is TGCAGTGCTAGAGTAATGGGGTCTGATACGCAGTATTTT.

The gene calls are TRBV30 and TRBJ1-1; TRBD1 aligns across 10 bases. The CDR3 is 16 amino acids. The V and J ends lost 2 bases and 0 bases, in that order; junction bases with no gene match: 6. CDR1 and CDR2 (germline): GTSNPN, SVGIG (reference sequence). DNA of the CDR3: TGTGCCTGGAGTCAGACAGGGGGCAAAATGAACACTGAAGCTTTCTTT. The encoded protein is CAWSQTGGKMNTEAFF.

V gene TRBV12-3 or TRBV12-4 combines with J gene TRBJ2-1; weak D call: TRBD2 (5 bases). The CDR3 is made up of 16 amino acids. The germline V and J ends were trimmed by 6 bases and 1 base, with 16 bases remaining between them. The DNA of the CDR3 is TGTGCCAGCAGGCCCGGGATGGGAGTATCCTACAATGAGCAGTTCTTC. The encoded protein is CASRPGMGVSYNEQFF.

This chain uses TRBV25-1 with TRBJ1-1; TRBD1 is a possible D gene (5 bases). Trimming stripped 4 bases from V and 10 bases from J, with 13 bases between. Germline-derived CDR1 and CDR2 are MGHDK and SYGVNS. The CDR3 is made up of 12 amino acids. The DNA for the CDR3 is TGTGCCAGCAGTGTGGGGACGGCAGGAGCTTTCTTT. Its protein is CASSVGTAGAFF.

The V gene is TRBV4-1, the J gene TRBJ1-2; TRBD1 is a possible D gene (5 bases). The V end was cut by 8 bases, the J end by 2 bases, with 15 bases between. CDR1 is MGHRA and CDR2 is YSYEKL in the germline V gene. The CDR3 has 14 residues. DNA of the CDR3: TGCGCCAGCCGGTGGGAGGGGACCAACTATGGCTACACCTTC. Protein: CASRWEGTNYGYTF.

V gene TRBV20-1 combines with J gene TRBJ2-2, with a weak D call TRBD1 (6 bases). The CDR3 consists of 11 residues. The germline V gene encodes CDR1 DFQATT and CDR2 SNEGSKA (reference sequence). V gave up 6 bases and J gave up 11 bases, with 13 bases separating them. CDR3 sequence (DNA): TGCAGTGCCCCAATTGGGGGCGAGCTGTTTTTT. It codes for CSAPIGGELFF.

This clonotype was picked up a small number of times. The V gene is TRBV29-1, the J gene TRBJ2-7; tentatively, D is TRBD2 (6 bases). The CDR3 is made up of 14 amino acids. Trimming took 1 base from V and 4 from J, leaving 14 bases between them. CDR1 is SQVTM and CDR2 is ANQGSEA in the germline V gene. This chain's CDR3 is CSVEGASDEYEQYF. DNA of the CDR3: TGCAGCGTTGAAGGCGCTAGCGACGAATACGAGCAGTACTTC.

This clonotype was observed at least ten times. This chain joins TRBV12-3 or TRBV12-4 and TRBJ2-2; 10 bases align to TRBD1. Losses at the gene ends were 5 bases for V and 4 bases for J; bases not matched to a gene: 7. CDR3 size: 16 residues. The CDR3 DNA sequence: TGTGCCAGCAGTCTGAGGACAGGGGGATCCACCGGGGAGCTGTTTTTT. This translates into CASSLRTGGSTGELFF.

This clonotype has a single count. V is TRBV3-1 and J is TRBJ1-1; weak D call: TRBD1 (6 bases). With 1 base removed from V and 8 bases from J, the gap between germline ends came to 11 bases. The CDR3 covers 13 residues. The V gene's germline CDR1 is LGHDT and CDR2 YNNKEL (reference sequence). CDR3 DNA sequence: TGTGCCAGCAGCCAAGGGCAGGGGCCGGAAGCTTTCTTT. Residues: CASSQGQGPEAFF.

The chain is built from TRBV2 and TRBJ2-5, with TRBD1 matching 9 bases. Trimming at V came to 6 bases and at J to 3 bases, leaving 11 bases not matched to a gene. Germline V gene lookup returns CDR1 SNHLY and CDR2 FYNNEI. There are 16 residues in the CDR3. DNA of the CDR3: TGTGCCAGCAGCTTGGGGGGGGGACAGGGCGAAGAGACCCAGTACTTC. Encoded protein: CASSLGGGQGEETQYF.

The V gene is TRBV7-3, the J gene TRBJ2-7; possibly TRBD1 or TRBD2 for D (5 bases each). There are 14 residues in the CDR3. Germline CDR1 is SGHTA and CDR2 is FQGTGA. Trimming removed 5 bases from V and 0 bases from J, with 11 bases in between. For the CDR3, the DNA is TGTGCCAGCAGCCAAACCGGGGCCTCCTACGAGCAGTACTTC. Protein: CASSQTGASYEQYF.

Worth noting for this clonotype: One junction end disagrees with the germline gene, perhaps due to a read error. The chain links TRBV28 to TRBJ1-1; 7 nucleotides align to TRBD1. The germline V gene encodes CDR1 MDHEN and CDR2 SYDVKM. The CDR3 runs to 15 residues. In nucleotides, the CDR3 is TGTGCCAGCAGTTTTCTGGGACAGCCCCGAGTTGAAGCTTCCTTT. It encodes CASSFLGQPRVEASF.

The chain recombines TRBV19 with TRBJ1-1; maybe TRBD1 (5 bases). Trimming took 7 bases from V and 3 from J, leaving 21 bases between them. Germline loops: CDR1 LNHDA, CDR2 SQIVND (reference sequence). CDR3 length equals 16 residues. DNA for the CDR3: TGTGCCAGTATTAATAGCCCGGGACGGGGAGACACTGAAGCTTTCTTT. It encodes CASINSPGRGDTEAFF.

The table lists this clonotype with many counts. The chain uses TRBV28 and TRBJ1-1, with unresolved D. Germline loops: CDR1 MDHEN, CDR2 SYDVKM. The V gene lost 9 bases and the J gene lost 0 bases, with 11 bases spanning the gap. The CDR3 contains 13 residues. This CDR3 reads CASDGVMNTEAFF. CDR3 nucleotides: TGTGCCAGTGATGGGGTTATGAACACTGAAGCTTTCTTT.

The chain uses TRBV4-1 and TRBJ2-7, with a weak D call TRBD2 (6 bases). Between the trimmed V and J ends, which lost 0 bases and 2 bases, there was a span of 8 bases. The germline gives CDR1 MGHRA, CDR2 YSYEKL. The CDR3 contains 14 residues. The CDR3 DNA reads as TGCGCCAGCAGCCAAGAGGCTAGCGCCTACGAGCAGTACTTC. Its protein is CASSQEASAYEQYF.

This clonotype was counted between two and nine times. The chain links TRBV6-5 to TRBJ1-2, with TRBD1 as a possible D gene (6 bases). Germline lookup yields CDR1 MNHEY and CDR2 SVGAGI. The CDR3 runs 19 residues. The V end was cut by 3 bases, the J end by 4 bases, with 27 bases between. The CDR3 loop reads CASSYSPTGGPSKPYGYTF. CDR3 nucleotide sequence: TGTGCCAGCAGTTATTCCCCTACGGGGGGGCCCTCAAAGCCCTATGGCTACACCTTC.

The V and J genes are TRBV5-1 and TRBJ1-1, with TRBD1 as a possible D gene (6 bases). CDR3 length: 14 residues. Germline V gene lookup returns CDR1 SGHRS and CDR2 YFSETQ. V was trimmed by 6 bases and J by 4 bases, leaving 16 bases between them. CDR3 bases: TGCGCCAGCAAGGCTCAAAGGGGGACCACTGAAGCTTTCTTT. This encodes CASKAQRGTTEAFF.

The gene calls are TRBV10-3 and TRBJ2-5; 7 positions agree with TRBD1. The CDR3 contains 14 residues. The germline V gene has CDR1 ENHRY and CDR2 SYGVKD. V gave up 6 bases and J gave up 2 bases; unmatched junction bases: 6. The CDR3 loop is CAISLQGRQETQYF. The CDR3 DNA reads as TGTGCCATCAGCTTACAGGGGCGTCAAGAGACCCAGTACTTC.

This clonotype showed up just a few times. The chain is built from TRBV12-3 or TRBV12-4 and TRBJ2-2; TRBD2 agrees at 8 bases. Losses at the gene ends were 3 bases for V and 9 bases for J; bases not matched to a gene: 15. The CDR3 is made up of 17 amino acids. CDR3 in amino acids: CASSFVSAAGEIRELFF. The CDR3 DNA reads TGTGCCAGCAGTTTTGTGTCAGCAGCGGGAGAGATACGGGAGCTGTTTTTT.

The CDR3 loop reads CSVPSGSSYNEQFF. As DNA, the CDR3 is TGCAGCGTCCCCAGCGGGAGCTCCTACAATGAGCAGTTCTTC. The chain combines TRBV29-1 with TRBJ2-1, with TRBD2 matching 8 bases. CDR3 length: 14 amino acids. Germline CDR1 is SQVTM and CDR2 is ANQGSEA. Germline trimming cut 6 bases from V and 0 bases from J; bases unmatched to any gene: 4.

This chain connects TRBV15 to TRBJ1-6; 10 nucleotides match TRBD1. Germline CDR1 reads LNHNV; CDR2 reads YYDKDF (reference sequence). The V segment lost 1 base and the J segment 5 bases; nucleotides outside the gene matches: 5. The CDR3 length is 17 residues. The CDR3 spells CATSRGLGQGNNSPLHF. CDR3 DNA: TGTGCCACCAGCAGAGGTCTGGGACAGGGGAATAATTCACCCCTCCACTTT.